This entry features one TCR beta chain sequence. This record comes from a study of blood T cells in healthy people across ages. Alongside a J-beta primer mix, a sample-barcoded 5' primer served in a second PCR lasting roughly 6 to 11 cycles. A 12-random-nucleotide template-switch adaptor tagged each cDNA molecule. Every sample gave at least 3 million paired-end reads containing CDR3. From the 5' RACE reads, TCRdb called clonotypes with MiXCR, one entry per CDR3 protein. The sample lists about 830,000 distinct CDR3 sequences, 60% to 80% occurring once. This CDR3 is 17 amino acids long. Germline trimming cut 4 bases from V and 8 bases from J; bases unmatched to any gene: 15. Germline CDR1 is MGHDK and CDR2 is SYGVNS.

The clonotype originates from a man aged 25-45 years in good health. The rearrangement uses TRBV25-1 and TRBJ1-4, with 8 bases identical to TRBD1. Sequencing used blood. The CDR3 nucleotides are TGTGCCAGCAGTGGGGCTCAGGGGGCGACGGGCAGGGAAAAACTGTTTTTT. Protein sequence: CASSGAQGATGREKLFF.